One and the same sample provided the 5 T cell receptor beta chains below, sequenced in a study of T cell clusters in autoimmune cytopenias. Each sample's input was approximately 0.25 ug genomic DNA, roughly 38,000 genome equivalents. TRB was amplified by touch-down multiplex PCR, primer pools A and B combined. TCRdb reprocessed the multiplex PCR reads; each CDR3 protein has one entry and no DNA is given. The sample's table shows several thousand distinct CDR3 sequences. This sample was also put to use in a study of T cell repertoires in aging, cancer and after chemotherapy.

The sequenced sample was peripheral blood. These receptors were obtained from a human donor in good health.

This clonotype is deemed medium-sized (0.01 to 0.1%) by its frequency. The chain links TRBV29-1 to TRBJ2-6; TCRdb designates TRBD2, a call that cannot be tested without DNA. Germline assignment: CDR1 SQVTM and CDR2 ANQGSEA. The CDR3 covers 18 residues. The CDR3 loop is CSVEMTSGGLSGANVLTF.

This clonotype is classed as medium-sized by frequency. The rearrangement joins TRBV6-5 to TRBJ2-2. The germline V gene has CDR1 MNHEY and CDR2 SVGAGI. The CDR3 loop spans 14 amino acids. CDR3 amino acids: CASSQRRDTGELFF.

This clonotype is identified as medium-sized from frequency. V and J are TRBV6-2 or TRBV6-3 and TRBJ2-1. CDR1 and CDR2 (germline): MNHEY, SVGEGT. The CDR3 consists of 15 residues. This CDR3 reads CASSWGTGSTHEQFF.

The chain recombines TRBV15 with TRBJ1-4. The CDR3 covers 15 residues. Germline V gene data show CDR1 as LNHNV and CDR2 as YYDKDF (reference sequence). The chain's CDR3 is CATSRVTTFNEKLFF. The variable domain in full, with the rest retrieved from reference TRBV15 and TRBJ1-4, is DAMVIQNPRYQVTQFGKPVTLSCSQTLNHNVMYWYQQKSSQAPKLLFHYYDKDFNNEADTPDNFQSRRPNTSFCFLDIRSPGLGDTAMYLCATSRVTTFNEKLFFGSGTQLSVL.

V gene TRBV20-1 combines with J gene TRBJ1-6; TCRdb's D call of TRBD1 is untestable without DNA. Germline V gene sequence: CDR1 DFQATT, CDR2 SNEGSKA (reference sequence). The CDR3 runs to 15 residues. The CDR3 sequence is CSARDRKQGNSPLHF.